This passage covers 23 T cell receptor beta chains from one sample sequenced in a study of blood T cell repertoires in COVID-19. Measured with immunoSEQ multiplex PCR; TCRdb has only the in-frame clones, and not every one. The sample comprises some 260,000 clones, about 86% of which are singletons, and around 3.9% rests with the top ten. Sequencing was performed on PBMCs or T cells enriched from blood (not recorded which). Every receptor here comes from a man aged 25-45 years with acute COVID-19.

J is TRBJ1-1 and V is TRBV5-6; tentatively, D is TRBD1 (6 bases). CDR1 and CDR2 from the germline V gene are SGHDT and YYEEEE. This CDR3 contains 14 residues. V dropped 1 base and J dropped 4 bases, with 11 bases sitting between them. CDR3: CASSLYLGGTEAFF. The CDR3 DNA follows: TGTGCCAGCAGCTTGTATCTAGGGGGCACTGAAGCTTTCTTT.

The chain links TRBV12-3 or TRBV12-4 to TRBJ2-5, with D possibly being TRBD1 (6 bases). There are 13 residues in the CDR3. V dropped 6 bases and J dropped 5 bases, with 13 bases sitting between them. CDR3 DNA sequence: TGTGCCAGCAGGGGTGGGGGCACCGAGACCCAGTACTTC. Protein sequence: CASRGGGTETQYF.

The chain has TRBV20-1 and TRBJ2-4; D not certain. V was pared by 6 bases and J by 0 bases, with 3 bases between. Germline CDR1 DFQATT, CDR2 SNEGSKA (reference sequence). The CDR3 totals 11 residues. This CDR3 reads CSALAKNIQYF. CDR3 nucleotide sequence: TGCAGTGCCCTAGCCAAAAACATTCAGTACTTC.

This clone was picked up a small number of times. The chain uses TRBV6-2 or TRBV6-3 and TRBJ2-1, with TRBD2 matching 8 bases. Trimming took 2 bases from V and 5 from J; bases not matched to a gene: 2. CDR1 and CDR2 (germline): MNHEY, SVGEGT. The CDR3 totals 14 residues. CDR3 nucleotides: TGTGCCAGCAGTTACGCGGGAGGTCACAATGAGCAGTTCTTC. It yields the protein CASSYAGGHNEQFF.

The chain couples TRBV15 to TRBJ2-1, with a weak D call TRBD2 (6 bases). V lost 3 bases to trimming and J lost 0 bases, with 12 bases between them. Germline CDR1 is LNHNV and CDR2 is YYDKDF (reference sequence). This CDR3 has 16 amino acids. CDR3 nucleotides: TGTGCCACCAGCAGGGTTAGCGGAAGCTCCTACAATGAGCAGTTCTTC. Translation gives CATSRVSGSSYNEQFF.

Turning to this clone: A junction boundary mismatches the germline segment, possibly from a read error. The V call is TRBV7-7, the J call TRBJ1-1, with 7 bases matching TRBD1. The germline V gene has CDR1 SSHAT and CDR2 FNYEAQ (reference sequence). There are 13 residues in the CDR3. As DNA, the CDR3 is TGTGCTAGCAGCTCAAGTGGGACAGAGAAGCTGATCTTT. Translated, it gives CASSSSGTEKLIF. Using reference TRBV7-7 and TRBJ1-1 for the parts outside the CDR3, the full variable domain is GAGVSQSPRYKVTKRGQDVTLRCDPISSHATLYWYQQALGQGPEFLTYFNYEAQPDKSGLPSDRFSAERPEGSISTLTIQRTEQRDSAMYRCASSSSGTEKLIFGQGTRLTVV.

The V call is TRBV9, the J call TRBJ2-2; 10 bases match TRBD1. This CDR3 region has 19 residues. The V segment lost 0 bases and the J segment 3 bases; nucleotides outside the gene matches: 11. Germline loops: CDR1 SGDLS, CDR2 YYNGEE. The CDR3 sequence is CASSVGYRGQGSDTGELFF. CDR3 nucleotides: TGTGCCAGCAGCGTAGGATATAGGGGACAGGGGTCGGACACCGGGGAGCTGTTTTTT.

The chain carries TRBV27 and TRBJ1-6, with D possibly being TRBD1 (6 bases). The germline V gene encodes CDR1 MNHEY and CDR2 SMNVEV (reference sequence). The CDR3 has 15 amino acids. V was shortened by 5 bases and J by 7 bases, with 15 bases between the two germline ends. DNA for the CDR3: TGTGCCAGCAGTCAGACCGGGACACCGAATTCACCCCTCCACTTT. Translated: CASSQTGTPNSPLHF.

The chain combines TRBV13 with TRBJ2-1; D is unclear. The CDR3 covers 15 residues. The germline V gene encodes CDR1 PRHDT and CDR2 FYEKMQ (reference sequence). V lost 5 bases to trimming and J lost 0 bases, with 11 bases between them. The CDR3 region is CASSLRSPSYNEQFF. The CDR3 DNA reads TGTGCCAGCAGCCTGCGGTCACCCTCCTACAATGAGCAGTTCTTC. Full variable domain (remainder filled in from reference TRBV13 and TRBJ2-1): AAGVIQSPRHLIKEKRETATLKCYPIPRHDTVYWYQQGPGQDPQFLISFYEKMQSDKGSIPDRFSAQQFSDYHSELNMSSLELGDSALYFCASSLRSPSYNEQFFGPGTRLTVL.

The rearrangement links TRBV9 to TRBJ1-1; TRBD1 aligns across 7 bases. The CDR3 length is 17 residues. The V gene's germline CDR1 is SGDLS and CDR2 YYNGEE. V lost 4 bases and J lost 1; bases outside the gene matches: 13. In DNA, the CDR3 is TGTGCCAGCAGCCCCCGGCAGGGGGGTTTTCGGAACACTGAAGCTTTCTTT. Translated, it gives CASSPRQGGFRNTEAFF.

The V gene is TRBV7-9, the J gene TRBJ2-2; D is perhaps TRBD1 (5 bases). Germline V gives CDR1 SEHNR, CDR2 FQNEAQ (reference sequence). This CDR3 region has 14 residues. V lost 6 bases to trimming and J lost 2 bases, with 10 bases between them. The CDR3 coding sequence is TGTGCCAGCAGGACGACAGTAAACACCGGGGAGCTGTTTTTT. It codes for CASRTTVNTGELFF. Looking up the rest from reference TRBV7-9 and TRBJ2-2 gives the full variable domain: DTGVSQNPRHKITKRGQNVTFRCDPISEHNRLYWYRQTLGQGPEFLTYFQNEAQLEKSRLLSDRFSAERPKGSFSTLEIQRTEQGDSAMYLCASRTTVNTGELFFGEGSRLTVL.

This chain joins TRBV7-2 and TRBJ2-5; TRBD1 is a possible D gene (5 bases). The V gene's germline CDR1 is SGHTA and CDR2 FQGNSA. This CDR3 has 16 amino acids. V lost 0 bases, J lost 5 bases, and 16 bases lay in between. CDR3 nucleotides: TGTGCCAGCAGCTTAGCAATGGCAGGGAAAGCGGAGACCCAGTACTTC. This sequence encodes CASSLAMAGKAETQYF.

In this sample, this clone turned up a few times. This CDR3 reads CASSEYRQGGELFF. The CDR3, as DNA: TGTGCCAGCAGTGAATATCGGCAGGGAGGGGAGCTGTTTTTT. The rearrangement links TRBV25-1 to TRBJ2-2; D possibly corresponds to TRBD1 (5 bases). Trimming removed 0 bases at V and 8 bases at J, with 10 bases between. The CDR3 contains 14 residues. Germline CDR1 MGHDK, CDR2 SYGVNS.

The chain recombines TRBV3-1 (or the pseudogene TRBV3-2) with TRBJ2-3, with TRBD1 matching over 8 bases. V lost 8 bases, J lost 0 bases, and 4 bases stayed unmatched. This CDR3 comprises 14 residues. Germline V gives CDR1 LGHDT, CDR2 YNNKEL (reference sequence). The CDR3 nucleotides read TGTGCCAGCGGGGGACAGGCTAGCACAGATACGCAGTATTTT. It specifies CASGGQASTDTQYF.

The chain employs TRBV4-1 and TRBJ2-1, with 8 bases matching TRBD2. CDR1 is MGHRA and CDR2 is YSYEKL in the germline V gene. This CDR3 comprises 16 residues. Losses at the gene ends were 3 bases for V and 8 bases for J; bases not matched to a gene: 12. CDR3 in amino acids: CASSQSALAGGDEQFF. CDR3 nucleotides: TGCGCCAGCAGCCAGTCGGCGCTAGCGGGTGGGGATGAGCAGTTCTTC.

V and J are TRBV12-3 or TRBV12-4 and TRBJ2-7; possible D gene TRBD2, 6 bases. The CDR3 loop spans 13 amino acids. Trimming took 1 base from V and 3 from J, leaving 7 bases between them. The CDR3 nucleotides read TGTGCCAGCAGTTTAGTGGGGGGCTACGAGCAGTACGTC. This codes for CASSLVGGYEQYV.

The CDR3 is CASSADRGGGYTF. CDR3 sequence (DNA): TGTGCCAGCAGTGCCGACAGGGGAGGCGGCTACACCTTC. This chain connects TRBV6-4 to TRBJ1-2, with TRBD1 matching over 8 bases. Germline V CDR1 and CDR2: MRHNA, SNTAGT. J gave up 8 bases and V 4 bases, and 6 bases lay outside the gene matches. This CDR3 comprises 13 residues.

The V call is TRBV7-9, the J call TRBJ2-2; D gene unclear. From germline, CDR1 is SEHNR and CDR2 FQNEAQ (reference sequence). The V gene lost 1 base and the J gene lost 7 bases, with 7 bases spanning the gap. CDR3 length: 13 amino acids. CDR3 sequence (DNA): TGTGCCAGCAGCTTAGGAGGCGGCGGGGAGCTGTTTTTT. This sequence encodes CASSLGGGGELFF. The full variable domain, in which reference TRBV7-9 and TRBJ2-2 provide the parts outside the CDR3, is DTGVSQNPRHKITKRGQNVTFRCDPISEHNRLYWYRQTLGQGPEFLTYFQNEAQLEKSRLLSDRFSAERPKGSFSTLEIQRTEQGDSAMYLCASSLGGGGELFFGEGSRLTVL.

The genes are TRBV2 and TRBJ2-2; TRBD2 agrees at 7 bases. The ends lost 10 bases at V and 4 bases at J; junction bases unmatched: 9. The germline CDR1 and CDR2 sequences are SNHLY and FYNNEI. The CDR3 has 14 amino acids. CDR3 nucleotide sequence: TGTGCCAAAAGCGGGACTTCGGGCACCGGGGAGCTGTTTTTT. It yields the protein CAKSGTSGTGELFF.

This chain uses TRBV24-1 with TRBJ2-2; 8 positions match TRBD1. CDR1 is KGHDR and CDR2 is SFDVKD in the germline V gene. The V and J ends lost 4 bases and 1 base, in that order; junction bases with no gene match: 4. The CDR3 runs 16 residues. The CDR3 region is CATSDVGTGNTGELFF. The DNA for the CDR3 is TGTGCCACCAGTGACGTCGGGACAGGGAACACCGGGGAGCTGTTTTTT.

CDR3 nucleotides: TGTGCCAGTAGTATGGGACAGGGGGCTCATTCACCCCTCCACTTT. This codes for CASSMGQGAHSPLHF. The chain carries TRBV19 and TRBJ1-6; 12 bases are shared with TRBD1. Germline values: CDR1 LNHDA, CDR2 SQIVND (reference sequence). CDR3 length: 15 amino acids. V was clipped by 3 bases and J by 8 bases; unmatched bases: 2.

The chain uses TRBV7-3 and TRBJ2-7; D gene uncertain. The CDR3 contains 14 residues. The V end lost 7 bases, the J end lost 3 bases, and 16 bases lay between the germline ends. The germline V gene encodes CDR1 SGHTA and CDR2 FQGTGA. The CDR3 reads CASTFSGDIYEQYV. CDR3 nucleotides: TGTGCCAGCACCTTTTCTGGAGATATCTACGAGCAGTACGTC.

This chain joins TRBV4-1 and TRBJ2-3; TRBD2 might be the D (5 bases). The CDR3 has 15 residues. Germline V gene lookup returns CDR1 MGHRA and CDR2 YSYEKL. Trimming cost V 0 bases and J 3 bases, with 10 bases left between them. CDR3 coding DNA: TGCGCCAGCAGCCAAGATCTAAGGACTACAGATACGCAGTATTTT. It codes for CASSQDLRTTDTQYF.